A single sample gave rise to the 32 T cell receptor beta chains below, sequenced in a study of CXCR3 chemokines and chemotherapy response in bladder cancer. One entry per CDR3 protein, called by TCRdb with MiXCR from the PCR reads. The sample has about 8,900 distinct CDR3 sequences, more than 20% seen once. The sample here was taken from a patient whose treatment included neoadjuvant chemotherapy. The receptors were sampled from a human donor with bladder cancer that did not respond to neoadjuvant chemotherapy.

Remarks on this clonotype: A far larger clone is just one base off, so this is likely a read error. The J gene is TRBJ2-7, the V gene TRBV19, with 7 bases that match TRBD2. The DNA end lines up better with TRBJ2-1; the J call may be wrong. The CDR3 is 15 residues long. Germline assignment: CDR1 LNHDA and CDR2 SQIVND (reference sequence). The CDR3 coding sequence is TGTGCCAGTAGTATCTACGGGGGGATATTCAATGAGCAGTTCTTC. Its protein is CASSIYGGIFNEQFF.

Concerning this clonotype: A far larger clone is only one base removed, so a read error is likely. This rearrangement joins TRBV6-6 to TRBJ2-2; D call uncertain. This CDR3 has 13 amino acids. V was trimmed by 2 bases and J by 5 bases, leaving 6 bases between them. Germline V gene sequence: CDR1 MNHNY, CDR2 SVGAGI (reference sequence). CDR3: CASSYHPTGELFF. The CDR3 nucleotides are TGTGCCAGCAGTTACCATCCAACCGGGGAGCTGTTTTTT.

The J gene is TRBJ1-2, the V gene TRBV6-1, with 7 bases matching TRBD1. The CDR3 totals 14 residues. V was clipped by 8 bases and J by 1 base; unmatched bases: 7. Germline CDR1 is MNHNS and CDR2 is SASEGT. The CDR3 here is CASGRQGDNYGYTF. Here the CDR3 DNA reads TGTGCCAGCGGGAGACAGGGAGATAACTATGGCTACACCTTC.

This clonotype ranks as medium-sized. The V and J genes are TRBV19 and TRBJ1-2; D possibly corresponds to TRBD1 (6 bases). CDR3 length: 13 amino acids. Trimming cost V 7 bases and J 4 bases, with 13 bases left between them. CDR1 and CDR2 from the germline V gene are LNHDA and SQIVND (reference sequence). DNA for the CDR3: TGTGCCAGTAAACCTACGGACAGCTATGGCTACACCTTC. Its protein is CASKPTDSYGYTF. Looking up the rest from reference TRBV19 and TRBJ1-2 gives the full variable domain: DGGITQSPKYLFRKEGQNVTLSCEQNLNHDAMYWYRQDPGQGLRLIYYSQIVNDFQKGDIAEGYSVSREKKESFPLTVTSAQKNPTAFYLCASKPTDSYGYTFGSGTRLTVV.

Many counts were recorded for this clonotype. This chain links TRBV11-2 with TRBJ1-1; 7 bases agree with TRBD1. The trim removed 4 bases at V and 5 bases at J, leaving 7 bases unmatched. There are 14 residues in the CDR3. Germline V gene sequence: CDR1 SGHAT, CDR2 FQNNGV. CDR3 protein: CASSSVGGRTEAFF. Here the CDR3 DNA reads TGTGCCAGCAGCTCGGTAGGGGGCAGAACTGAAGCTTTCTTT. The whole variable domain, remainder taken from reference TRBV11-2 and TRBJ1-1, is EAGVAQSPRYKIIEKRQSVAFWCNPISGHATLYWYQQILGQGPKLLIQFQNNGVVDDSQLPKDRFSAERLKGVDSTLKIQPAKLEDSAVYLCASSSVGGRTEAFFGQGTRLTVV.

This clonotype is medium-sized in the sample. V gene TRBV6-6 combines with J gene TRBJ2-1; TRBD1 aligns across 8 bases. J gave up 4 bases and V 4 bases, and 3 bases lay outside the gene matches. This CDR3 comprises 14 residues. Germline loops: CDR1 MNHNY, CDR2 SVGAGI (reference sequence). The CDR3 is CASSSGGGYNEQFF. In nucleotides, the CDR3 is TGTGCCAGCAGTTCAGGGGGCGGTTACAATGAGCAGTTCTTC.

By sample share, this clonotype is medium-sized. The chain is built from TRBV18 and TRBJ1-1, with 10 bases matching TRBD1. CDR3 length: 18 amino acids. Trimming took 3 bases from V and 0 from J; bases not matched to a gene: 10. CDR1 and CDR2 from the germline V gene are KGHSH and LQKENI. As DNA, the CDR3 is TGTGCCAGCTCACCCCAAGCCGGGACAGGGGCTTTGAACACTGAAGCTTTCTTT. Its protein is CASSPQAGTGALNTEAFF.

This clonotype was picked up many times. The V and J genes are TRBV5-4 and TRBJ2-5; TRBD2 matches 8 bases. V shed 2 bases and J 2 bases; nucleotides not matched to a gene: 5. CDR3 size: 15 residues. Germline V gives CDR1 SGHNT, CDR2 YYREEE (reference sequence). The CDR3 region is CASSFAGGTQETQYF. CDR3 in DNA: TGTGCCAGCAGCTTCGCGGGGGGAACTCAAGAGACCCAGTACTTC.

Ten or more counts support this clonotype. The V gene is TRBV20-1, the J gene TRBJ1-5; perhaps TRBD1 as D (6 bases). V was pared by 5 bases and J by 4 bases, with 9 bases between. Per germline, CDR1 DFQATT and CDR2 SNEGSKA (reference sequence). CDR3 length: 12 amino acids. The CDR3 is CSARQGNQPQHF. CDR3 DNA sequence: TGCAGTGCTCGCCAGGGGAATCAGCCCCAGCATTTT.

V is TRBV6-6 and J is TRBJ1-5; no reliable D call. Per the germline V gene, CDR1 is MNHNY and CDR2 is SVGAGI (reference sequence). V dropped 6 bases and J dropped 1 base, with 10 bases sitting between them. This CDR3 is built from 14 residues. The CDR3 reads CASRVGRSNQPQHF. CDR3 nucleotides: TGTGCCAGCAGGGTCGGGCGAAGCAATCAGCCCCAGCATTTT.

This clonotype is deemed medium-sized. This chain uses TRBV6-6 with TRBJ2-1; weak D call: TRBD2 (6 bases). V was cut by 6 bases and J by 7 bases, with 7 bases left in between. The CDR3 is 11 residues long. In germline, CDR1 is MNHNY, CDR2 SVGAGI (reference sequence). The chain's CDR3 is CASRAGNEQFF. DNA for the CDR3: TGTGCCAGCAGGGCGGGGAATGAGCAGTTCTTC.

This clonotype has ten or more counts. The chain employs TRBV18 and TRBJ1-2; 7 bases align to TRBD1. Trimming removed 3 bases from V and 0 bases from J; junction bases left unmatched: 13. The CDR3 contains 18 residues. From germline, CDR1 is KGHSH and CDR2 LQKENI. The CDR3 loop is CASSPSSGTADSNYGYTF. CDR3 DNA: TGTGCCAGCTCACCGTCCTCCGGGACAGCGGACTCTAACTATGGCTACACCTTC.

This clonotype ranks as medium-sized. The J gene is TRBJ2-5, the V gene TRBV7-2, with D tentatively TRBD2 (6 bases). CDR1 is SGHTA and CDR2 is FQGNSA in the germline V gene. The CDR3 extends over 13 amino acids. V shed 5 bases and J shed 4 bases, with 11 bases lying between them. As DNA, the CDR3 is TGTGCCAGCAGCCGGGACTCGACAGAGACCCAGTACTTC. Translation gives CASSRDSTETQYF.

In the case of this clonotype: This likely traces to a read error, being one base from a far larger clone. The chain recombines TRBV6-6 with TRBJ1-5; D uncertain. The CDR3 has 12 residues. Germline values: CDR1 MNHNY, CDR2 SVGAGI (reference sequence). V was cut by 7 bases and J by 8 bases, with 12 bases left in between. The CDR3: CASNHAEEPQHF. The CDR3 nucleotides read TGTGCCAGCAACCACGCTGAGGAGCCCCAGCATTTT.

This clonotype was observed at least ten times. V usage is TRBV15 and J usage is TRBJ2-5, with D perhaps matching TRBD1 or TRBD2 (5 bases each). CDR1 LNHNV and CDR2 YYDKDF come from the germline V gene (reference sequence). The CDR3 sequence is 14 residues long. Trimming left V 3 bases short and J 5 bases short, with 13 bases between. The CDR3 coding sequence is TGTGCCACCAGCAGGAGGTTGGGGGAGGAGACCCAGTACTTC. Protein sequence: CATSRRLGEETQYF. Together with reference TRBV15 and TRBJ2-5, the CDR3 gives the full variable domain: DAMVIQNPRYQVTQFGKPVTLSCSQTLNHNVMYWYQQKSSQAPKLLFHYYDKDFNNEADTPDNFQSRRPNTSFCFLDIRSPGLGDTAMYLCATSRRLGEETQYFGPGTRLLVL.

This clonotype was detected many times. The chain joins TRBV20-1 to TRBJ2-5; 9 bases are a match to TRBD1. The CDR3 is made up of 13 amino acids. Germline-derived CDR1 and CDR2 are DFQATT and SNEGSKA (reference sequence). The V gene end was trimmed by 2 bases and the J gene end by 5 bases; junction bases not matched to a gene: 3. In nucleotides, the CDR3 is TGCAGTGCTAGAAGGGACAGGGACGAGACCCAGTACTTC. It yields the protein CSARRDRDETQYF.

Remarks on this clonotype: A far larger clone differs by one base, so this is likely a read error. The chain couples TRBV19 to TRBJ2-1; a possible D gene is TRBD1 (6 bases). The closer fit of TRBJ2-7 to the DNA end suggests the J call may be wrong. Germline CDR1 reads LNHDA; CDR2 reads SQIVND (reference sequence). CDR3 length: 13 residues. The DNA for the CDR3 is TGTGTCAGTAGTGCAGGGACATACTACGAGCAGTACTTC. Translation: CVSSAGTYYEQYF.

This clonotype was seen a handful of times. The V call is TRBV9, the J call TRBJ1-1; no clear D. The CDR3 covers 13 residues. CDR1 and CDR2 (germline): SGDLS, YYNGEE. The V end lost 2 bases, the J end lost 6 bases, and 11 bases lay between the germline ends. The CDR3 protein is CASSVGSVSEAFF. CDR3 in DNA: TGTGCCAGCAGCGTGGGGAGTGTCTCTGAAGCTTTCTTT.

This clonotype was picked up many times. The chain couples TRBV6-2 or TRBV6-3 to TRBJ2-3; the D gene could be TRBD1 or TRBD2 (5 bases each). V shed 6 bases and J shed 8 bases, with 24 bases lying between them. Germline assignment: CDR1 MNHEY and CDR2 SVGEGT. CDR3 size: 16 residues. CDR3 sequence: CASSPLAEGLKGTQYF. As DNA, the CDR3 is TGTGCCAGCAGCCCCCTGGCCGAGGGGCTGAAGGGTACGCAGTATTTT.

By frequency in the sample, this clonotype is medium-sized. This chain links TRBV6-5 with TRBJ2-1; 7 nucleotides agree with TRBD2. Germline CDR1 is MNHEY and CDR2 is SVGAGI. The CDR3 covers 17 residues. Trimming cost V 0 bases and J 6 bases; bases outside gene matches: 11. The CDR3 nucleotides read TGTGCCAGCAGTTACTCGACATCTGGGGGGGGTGGCAATGAGCAGTTCTTC. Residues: CASSYSTSGGGGNEQFF.

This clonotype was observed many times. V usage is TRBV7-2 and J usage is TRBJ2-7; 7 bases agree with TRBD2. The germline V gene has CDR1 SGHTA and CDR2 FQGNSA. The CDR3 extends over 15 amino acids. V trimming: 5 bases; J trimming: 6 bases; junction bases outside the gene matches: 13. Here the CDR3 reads CASSQEAGPWAEQYF. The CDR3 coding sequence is TGTGCCAGCAGCCAAGAAGCGGGGCCCTGGGCCGAGCAGTACTTC.

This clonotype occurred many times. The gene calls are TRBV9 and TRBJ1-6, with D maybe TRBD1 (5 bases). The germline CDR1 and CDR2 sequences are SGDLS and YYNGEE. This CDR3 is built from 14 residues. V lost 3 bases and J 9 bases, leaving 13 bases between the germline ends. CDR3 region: CASSATGGGSPLHF. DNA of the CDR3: TGTGCCAGCAGCGCCACGGGGGGGGGTTCACCCCTCCACTTT.

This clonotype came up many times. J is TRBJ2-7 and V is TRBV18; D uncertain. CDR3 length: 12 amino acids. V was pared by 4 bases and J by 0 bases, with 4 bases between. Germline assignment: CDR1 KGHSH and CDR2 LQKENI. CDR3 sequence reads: CASSLSSYEQYF. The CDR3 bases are TGTGCCAGCTCACTTTCCTCCTACGAGCAGTACTTC.

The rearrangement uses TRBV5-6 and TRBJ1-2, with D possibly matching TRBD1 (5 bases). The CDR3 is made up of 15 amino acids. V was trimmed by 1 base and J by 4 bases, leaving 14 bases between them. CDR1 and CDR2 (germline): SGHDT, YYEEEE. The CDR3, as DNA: TGTGCCAGCAGCTTGTGGCAGGGAACGGGCTATGGCTACACCTTC. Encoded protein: CASSLWQGTGYGYTF.

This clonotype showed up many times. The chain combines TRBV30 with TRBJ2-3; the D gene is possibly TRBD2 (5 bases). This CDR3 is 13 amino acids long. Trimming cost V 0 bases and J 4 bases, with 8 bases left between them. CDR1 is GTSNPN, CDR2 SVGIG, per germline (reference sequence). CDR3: CAWSVRRADTQYF. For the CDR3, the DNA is TGTGCCTGGAGTGTCCGGCGGGCAGATACGCAGTATTTT.

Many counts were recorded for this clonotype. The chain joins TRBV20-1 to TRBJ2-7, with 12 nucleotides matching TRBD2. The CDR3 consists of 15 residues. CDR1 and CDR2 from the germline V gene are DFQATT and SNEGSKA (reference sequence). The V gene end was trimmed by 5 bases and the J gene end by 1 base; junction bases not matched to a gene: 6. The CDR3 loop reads CSAVSGLAGSYEQYF. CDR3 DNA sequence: TGCAGTGCTGTCTCCGGACTAGCGGGGTCCTACGAGCAGTACTTC.

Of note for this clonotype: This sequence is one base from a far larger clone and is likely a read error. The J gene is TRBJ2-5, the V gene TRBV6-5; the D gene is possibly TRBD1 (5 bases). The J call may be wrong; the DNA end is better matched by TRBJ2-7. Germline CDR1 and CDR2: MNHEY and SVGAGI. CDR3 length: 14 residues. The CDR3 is CASSYMTAPYEQYF. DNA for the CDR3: TGTGCCAGCAGTTACATGACAGCTCCCTACGAGCAGTACTTC.

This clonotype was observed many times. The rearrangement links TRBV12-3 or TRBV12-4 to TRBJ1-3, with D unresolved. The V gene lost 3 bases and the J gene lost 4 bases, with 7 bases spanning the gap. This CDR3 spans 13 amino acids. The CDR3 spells CASSFGQGNTIYF. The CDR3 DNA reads TGTGCCAGCAGTTTCGGGCAGGGAAACACCATATATTTT.

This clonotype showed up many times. Written as DNA, the CDR3 is TGTGCCAGTAGTACCCTGGACGGATTTTCCTACGAGCAGTACTTC. It specifies CASSTLDGFSYEQYF. V gene TRBV19 combines with J gene TRBJ2-7, with D unclear. CDR3 length: 15 amino acids. Germline CDR1 and CDR2: LNHDA and SQIVND (reference sequence). Between the trimmed V and J ends, which lost 4 bases and 1 base, there was a span of 14 bases.

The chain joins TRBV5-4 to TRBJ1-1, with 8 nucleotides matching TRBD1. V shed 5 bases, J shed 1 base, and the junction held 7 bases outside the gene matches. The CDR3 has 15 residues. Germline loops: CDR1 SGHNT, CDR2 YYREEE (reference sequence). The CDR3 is CASRTGVTRNTEAFF. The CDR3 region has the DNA TGTGCCAGCAGGACAGGGGTAACCAGGAACACTGAAGCTTTCTTT.

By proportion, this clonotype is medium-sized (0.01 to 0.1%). The CDR3 sequence is CAISVDSSNTEAFF. The CDR3 coding sequence is TGTGCCATCAGTGTTGACAGTAGTAACACTGAAGCTTTCTTT. V usage is TRBV10-3 and J usage is TRBJ1-1; D might be TRBD1 (5 bases). V lost 4 bases to trimming and J lost 2 bases, with 11 bases between them. This CDR3 is 14 amino acids long. Per the germline V gene, CDR1 is ENHRY and CDR2 is SYGVKD.

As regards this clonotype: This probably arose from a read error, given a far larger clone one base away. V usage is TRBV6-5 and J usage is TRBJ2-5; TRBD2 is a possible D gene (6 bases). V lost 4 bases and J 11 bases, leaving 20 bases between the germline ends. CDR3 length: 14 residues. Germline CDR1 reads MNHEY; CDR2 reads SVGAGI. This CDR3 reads CASSWGVGSNEQYF. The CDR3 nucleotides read TGTGCCAGCAGTTGGGGGGTAGGGTCCAATGAGCAGTACTTC.